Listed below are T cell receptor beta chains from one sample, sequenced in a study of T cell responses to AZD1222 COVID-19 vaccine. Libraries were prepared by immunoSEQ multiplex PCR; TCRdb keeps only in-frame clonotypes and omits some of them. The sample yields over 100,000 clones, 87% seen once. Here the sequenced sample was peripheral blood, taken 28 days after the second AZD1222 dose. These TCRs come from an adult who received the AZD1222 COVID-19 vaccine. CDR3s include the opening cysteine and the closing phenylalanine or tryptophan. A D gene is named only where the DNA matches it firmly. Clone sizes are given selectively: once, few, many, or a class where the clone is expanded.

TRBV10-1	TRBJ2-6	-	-	CASSESNGSVWANVLTF	TGCGCCAGCAGTGAGTCCAACGGTTCAGTATGGGCCAACGTCCTGACTTTC
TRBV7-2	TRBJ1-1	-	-	CASSFDKVKGNTEAFF	TGTGCCAGCAGCTTTGACAAAGTGAAGGGTAACACTGAAGCTTTCTTT
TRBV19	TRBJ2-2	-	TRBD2	CAAQQHSGGTGELFF	TGTGCCGCCCAGCAGCACAGCGGGGGCACCGGGGAGCTGTTTTTT
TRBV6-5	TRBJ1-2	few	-	CASRSSWEANYGYTF	TGTGCCAGCAGGAGCTCGTGGGAAGCTAACTATGGCTACACCTTC
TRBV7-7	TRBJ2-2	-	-	CASSKTGNTGELFF	TGTGCTAGCAGCAAGACAGGCAACACCGGGGAGCTGTTTTTT
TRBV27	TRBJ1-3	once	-	CASSSTGTTGNTIYF	TGTGCCAGCAGTTCCACCGGGACAACTGGAAACACCATATATTTT
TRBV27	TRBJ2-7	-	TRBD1	CAIATGTDPYEQYF	TGTGCCATCGCTACCGGGACAGATCCCTACGAGCAGTACTTC
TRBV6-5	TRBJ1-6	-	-	CASSYPAGGGDSPLHF	TGTGCCAGCAGTTACCCCGCGGGGGGCGGGGATTCACCCCTCCACTTT
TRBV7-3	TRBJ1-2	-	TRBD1	CASSSGDRASGYTF	TGTGCCAGCAGCTCGGGGGACAGGGCTTCTGGCTACACCTTC
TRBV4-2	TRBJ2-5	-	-	CASTGSGNLETQYF	TGTGCCAGCACGGGGTCGGGAAATCTGGAGACCCAGTACTTC